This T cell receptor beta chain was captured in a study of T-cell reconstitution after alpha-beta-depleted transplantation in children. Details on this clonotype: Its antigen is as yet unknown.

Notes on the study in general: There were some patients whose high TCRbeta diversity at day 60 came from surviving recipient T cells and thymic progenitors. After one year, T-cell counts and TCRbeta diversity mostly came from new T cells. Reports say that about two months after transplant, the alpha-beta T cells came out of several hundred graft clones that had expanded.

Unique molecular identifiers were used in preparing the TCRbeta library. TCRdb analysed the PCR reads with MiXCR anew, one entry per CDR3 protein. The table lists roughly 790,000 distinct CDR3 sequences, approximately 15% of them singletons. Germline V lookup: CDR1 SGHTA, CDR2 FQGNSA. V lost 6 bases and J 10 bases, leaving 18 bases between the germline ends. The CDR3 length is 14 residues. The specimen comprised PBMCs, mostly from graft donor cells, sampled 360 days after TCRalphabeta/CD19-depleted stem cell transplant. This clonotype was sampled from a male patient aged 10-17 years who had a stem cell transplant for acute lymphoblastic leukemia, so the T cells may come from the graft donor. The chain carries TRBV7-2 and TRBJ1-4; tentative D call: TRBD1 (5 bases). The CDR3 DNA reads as TGTGCCAGCAGTATCGACATCCCGGGGCGAAAACTGTTTTTT. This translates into CASSIDIPGRKLFF.